This T cell receptor (beta chain) emerged from a study of CD8 T cells in ankylosing spondylitis. Notes on the study in general: Disease-linked clones reportedly showed significant enrichment in matched ankylosing spondylitis synovial fluid.

The germline gives CDR1 SQVTM, CDR2 ANQGSEA. The V and J ends lost 2 bases and 3 bases respectively, with 12 bases between them. CDR3 length: 14 amino acids. TCRdb processed the 5' RACE reads anew with MiXCR; each CDR3 protein has one entry. The sample shows about 240,000 distinct CDR3 sequences, around 10% of them seen only once. In this sample, this clonotype turned up a few times. Its cognate antigen is unknown. V gene TRBV29-1 combines with J gene TRBJ2-3; TRBD1 is a possible D gene (6 bases). Sequences were obtained from blood, either unsorted or a sorted T cell fraction (not recorded which). The sequence came from a male donor with ankylosing spondylitis or in good health (not recorded which). CDR3 bases: TGCAGCGTTGAATCCCGCACAGGGACAGATACGCAGTATTTT. Protein product: CSVESRTGTDTQYF.